These 18 T cell receptor beta chains were sequenced from one sample in a study of blood T cell repertoires in COVID-19. Measured with immunoSEQ multiplex PCR; TCRdb has only the in-frame clones, and not every one. The table lists approximately 190,000 clones, 70% to 90% of them singletons. The sample comprised peripheral blood. These receptor sequences come from a woman in her forties who had recovered from COVID-19.

This sequence joins TRBV19 and TRBJ1-2, with D tentatively TRBD1 (6 bases). CDR3 length equals 14 residues. The V end lost 7 bases, the J end lost 4 bases, and 16 bases lay between the germline ends. Germline loops: CDR1 LNHDA, CDR2 SQIVND (reference sequence). Here the CDR3 reads CASKDSGQTYGYTF. In DNA form, the CDR3 reads TGTGCCAGTAAGGACTCCGGACAGACCTATGGCTACACCTTC.

The chain joins TRBV19 to TRBJ1-2, with 8 bases identical to TRBD1. The J segment lost 4 bases and the V segment lost 10 bases, leaving 8 bases of the junction unmatched. The germline V gene encodes CDR1 LNHDA and CDR2 SQIVND (reference sequence). CDR3 length equals 13 residues. The CDR3 bases are TGTGCCACCTCGGACAGGGCCTTCTATGGCTACACCTTC. It codes for CATSDRAFYGYTF.

The chain couples TRBV5-1 to TRBJ2-1; 14 bases fit TRBD2. V trimming: 3 bases; J trimming: 15 bases; junction bases outside the gene matches: 11. Germline CDR1 SGHRS, CDR2 YFSETQ. The length of the CDR3 is 15 residues. The CDR3 nucleotides read TGCGCCAGCAGCTCGACTGGGACTAGCGGGAGTCCTTCGTTCTTC. It translates to CASSSTGTSGSPSFF.

The chain employs TRBV27 and TRBJ2-2; TRBD1 is a possible D gene (6 bases). Germline CDR1 MNHEY, CDR2 SMNVEV (reference sequence). The CDR3 length is 16 residues. Trimming stripped 3 bases from V and 7 bases from J, with 18 bases between. The CDR3 coding sequence is TGTGCCAGCAGTTTTTACCCAGGGGTGGCGGGCGGGGAGCTGTTTTTT. Encoded protein: CASSFYPGVAGGELFF.

The V gene is TRBV6-5, the J gene TRBJ2-7, with no clear D. CDR1 is MNHEY and CDR2 is SVGAGI in the germline V gene. The CDR3 consists of 14 residues. V gave up 1 base and J gave up 3 bases, with 10 bases separating them. CDR3 region: CASSYWQENYEQYF. The CDR3 bases are TGTGCCAGCAGTTACTGGCAGGAAAACTACGAGCAGTACTTC.

This chain links TRBV7-9 with TRBJ1-4; the D is unclear. The ends were cut back, 0 bases at V and 4 bases at J, with 9 bases in the middle. The germline V gene has CDR1 SEHNR and CDR2 FQNEAQ (reference sequence). The CDR3 extends over 15 amino acids. CDR3: CASSLAQNYNEKLFF. The CDR3 DNA reads TGTGCCAGCAGCTTAGCCCAGAATTATAATGAAAAACTGTTTTTT.

The CDR3 DNA sequence: TGTGCCAGCAGCCGAGGGGGCGGGACCTACGAGCAGTACTTC. Translated, it gives CASSRGGGTYEQYF. The rearrangement uses TRBV11-2 and TRBJ2-7, with D perhaps matching TRBD1 (7 bases). This CDR3 contains 14 residues. Looked up from germline, CDR1 is SGHAT and CDR2 is FQNNGV. The V and J ends lost 5 bases and 2 bases respectively, with 13 bases between them.

The CDR3 bases are TGTGCCTGGTCGGTGACTACCTACAATGAGCAGTTCTTC. Its protein is CAWSVTTYNEQFF. The V call is TRBV30, the J call TRBJ2-1, with a weak D call TRBD2 (5 bases). The CDR3 runs to 13 residues. CDR1 is GTSNPN, CDR2 SVGIG, per germline (reference sequence). V lost 5 bases and J lost 2, with 10 bases in between. The full variable domain, completed using reference TRBV30 and TRBJ2-1, is SQTIHQWPATLVQPVGSPLSLECTVEGTSNPNLYWYRQAAGRGLQLLFYSVGIGQISSEVPQNLSASRPQDRQFILSSKKLLLSDSGFYLCAWSVTTYNEQFFGPGTRLTVL.

Concerning this clone: The sample carries other DNA sequences with the same CDR3. The genes are TRBV5-4 and TRBJ2-1; 11 nucleotides align to TRBD2. CDR3 length: 15 residues. Germline CDR1 is SGHNT and CDR2 is YYREEE (reference sequence). Trimming removed 4 bases from V and 5 bases from J; junction bases left unmatched: 5. The CDR3 reads CASSPGTSGNNEQFF. CDR3 coding DNA: TGTGCCAGCAGCCCCGGGACTAGCGGAAACAATGAGCAGTTCTTC.

J is TRBJ1-1 and V is TRBV6-5; D call uncertain. Trimming took 7 bases from V and 1 from J, leaving 10 bases between them. This CDR3 has 13 residues. The germline CDR1 and CDR2 sequences are MNHEY and SVGAGI. The CDR3 sequence is CASNQEGNTEAFF. The CDR3 nucleotides read TGTGCCAGCAACCAGGAGGGGAACACTGAAGCTTTCTTT.

The chain recombines TRBV11-1 with TRBJ2-3; 7 bases align to TRBD2. With V trimmed by 5 bases and J by 3 bases, 11 bases remained unmatched. CDR1 is SGHAT, CDR2 FQDESV, per germline (reference sequence). This CDR3 region has 16 residues. The CDR3, as DNA: TGTGCCAGCAGCCTCAGGATAGCGGGTGAAACAGATACGCAGTATTTT. Translated: CASSLRIAGETDTQYF.

The chain carries TRBV5-6 and TRBJ2-1, with 8 bases matching TRBD2. Germline assignment: CDR1 SGHDT and CDR2 YYEEEE. Losses at the gene ends were 0 bases for V and 9 bases for J; bases not matched to a gene: 8. This CDR3 has 15 amino acids. CDR3 in DNA: TGTGCCAGCAGCTTGGAGACGGGAGGGCCGACTGAGCAGTTCTTC. Residues: CASSLETGGPTEQFF.

Here the CDR3 DNA reads TGTGCCACCAGTGATGCGGGAGGGCTTTCCGAGCAGTTCTTC. Its protein product is CATSDAGGLSEQFF. The chain is built from TRBV24-1 and TRBJ2-1; 9 nucleotides match TRBD2. The CDR3 contains 14 residues. In germline, CDR1 is KGHDR, CDR2 SFDVKD. The J segment lost 10 bases and the V segment lost 3 bases, leaving 6 bases of the junction unmatched.

The rearrangement uses TRBV7-8 and TRBJ2-5; 8 bases map to TRBD2. V lost 5 bases to trimming and J lost 4 bases; unmatched junction nucleotides: 12. The CDR3 consists of 16 residues. Germline CDR1 reads SGHVS; CDR2 reads FQNEAQ. CDR3 in DNA: TGTGCCAGCAGCCGGGGGGGGCGGGAGAGGTTAGAGACCCAGTACTTC. It codes for CASSRGGRERLETQYF.

The rearrangement links TRBV7-3 to TRBJ1-2; D is perhaps TRBD1 (6 bases). Germline V gene data show CDR1 as SGHTA and CDR2 as FQGTGA. This CDR3 is 15 amino acids long. Trimming cost V 7 bases and J 4 bases, with 19 bases left between them. The CDR3 loop is CASTPAVQGVYGYTF. The CDR3 DNA is TGTGCCAGCACTCCCGCTGTACAGGGAGTCTATGGCTACACCTTC. The full variable domain, completed using reference TRBV7-3 and TRBJ1-2, is GAGVSQTPSNKVTEKGKYVELRCDPISGHTALYWYRQSLGQGPEFLIYFQGTGAADDSGLPNDRFFAVRPEGSVSTLKIQRTERGDSAVYLCASTPAVQGVYGYTFGSGTRLTVV.

The V and J genes are TRBV19 and TRBJ1-1; D gene ambiguous. V dropped 8 bases and J dropped 5 bases, with 9 bases sitting between them. This CDR3 is built from 11 residues. The germline V gene has CDR1 LNHDA and CDR2 SQIVND (reference sequence). The CDR3, as DNA: TGTGCCAGTGCTTCGGGGACTGAAGCTTTCTTT. As protein: CASASGTEAFF.

The chain combines TRBV7-8 with TRBJ1-6, with TRBD1 matching over 7 bases. Germline V gene sequence: CDR1 SGHVS, CDR2 FQNEAQ. The CDR3 totals 18 residues. V trimming: 0 bases; J trimming: 4 bases; junction bases outside the gene matches: 9. CDR3 protein: CASSLAYGDSLYNSPLHF. The CDR3 coding sequence is TGTGCCAGCAGCTTAGCATACGGGGACAGTCTTTATAATTCACCCCTCCACTTT.

A single count supports this clone. CDR3 nucleotide sequence: TGCGCCAGCAGCCAAGATCTTGTGGGGGAGGGTTTCACAGATACGCAGTATTTT. It encodes CASSQDLVGEGFTDTQYF. The chain recombines TRBV4-3 with TRBJ2-3; TRBD2 matches 7 bases. The CDR3 length is 18 residues. Germline-derived CDR1 and CDR2 are LGHNA and YSLEER. The V and J ends lost 0 bases and 2 bases, in that order; junction bases with no gene match: 11.